This T cell receptor (beta chain) was identified in a study of graft-versus-host responses after intestinal transplantation. Looking at the study overall: Every recipient had anti-thymocyte globulin induction and 2 to 4 years of tacrolimus plus steroids. Study outcomes and limitations: GvH clones surfaced in recipient marrow, some emerging earlier in ileum or blood.

The data were produced by immunoSEQ multiplex PCR, yet TCRdb's version contains in-frame clones alone and is incomplete. The repertoire holds roughly 73,000 clones, roughly 84% seen once, with roughly 8% in the top ten. CDR3 length: 17 amino acids. With V trimmed by 1 base and J by 2 bases, 8 bases remained unmatched. In germline, CDR1 is MGHRA, CDR2 YSYEKL. This clone has a single count. The antigen remains undetermined. This chain joins TRBV4-1 and TRBJ2-1, with 7 bases identical to TRBD1. The sequence derives from a human donor who was the organ donor for an intestinal transplant. The material sequenced was unstimulated CD8+ T cells sorted from spleen or lymph node cells, taken before transplant. In nucleotides, the CDR3 is TGCGCCAGCAGCCAAGCAAGACAGGGAGACGCCTACAATGAGCAGTTCTTC. As protein: CASSQARQGDAYNEQFF.